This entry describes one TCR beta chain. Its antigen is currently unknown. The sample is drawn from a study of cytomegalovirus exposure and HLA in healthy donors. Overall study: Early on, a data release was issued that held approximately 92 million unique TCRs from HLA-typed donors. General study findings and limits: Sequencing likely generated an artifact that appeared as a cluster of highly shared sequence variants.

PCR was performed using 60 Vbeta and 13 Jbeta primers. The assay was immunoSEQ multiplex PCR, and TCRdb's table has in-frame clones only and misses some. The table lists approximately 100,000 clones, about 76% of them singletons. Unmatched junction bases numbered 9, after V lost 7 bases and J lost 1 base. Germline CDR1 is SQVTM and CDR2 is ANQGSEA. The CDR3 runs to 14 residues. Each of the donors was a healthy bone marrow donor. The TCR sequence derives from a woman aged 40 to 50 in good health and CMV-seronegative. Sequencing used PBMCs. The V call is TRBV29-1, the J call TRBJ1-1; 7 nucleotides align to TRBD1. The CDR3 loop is CSGSGPGGNTEAFF. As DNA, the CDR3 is TGCAGCGGTTCGGGTCCAGGGGGGAACACTGAAGCTTTCTTT. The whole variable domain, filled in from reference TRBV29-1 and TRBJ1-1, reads SAVISQKPSRDICQRGTSLTIQCQVDSQVTMMFWYRQQPGQSLTLIATANQGSEATYESGFVIDKFPISRPNLTFSTLTVSNMSPEDSSIYLCSGSGPGGNTEAFFGQGTRLTVV.